This is a list of T cell receptor beta chains from one sample in a study of blood T cell repertoires in COVID-19. The data were produced by immunoSEQ multiplex PCR, yet TCRdb's version contains in-frame clones alone and is incomplete. The sample lists some 58,000 clones; approximately 86% were seen once. Sequenced sample: peripheral blood. Every receptor here comes from a man aged 35 to 55 with acute or convalescent COVID-19. Both conserved end residues are part of each CDR3. A D gene is named only where the DNA matches it firmly. Rows may omit the clone size; those that give it use once, few, many or a size class.

D gene	clone size	V gene	J gene	CDR3 protein	CDR3 DNA
.	.	TRBV5-1	TRBJ2-5	CASSFYGAEETQYF	TGCGCCAGCAGCTTTTATGGGGCGGAAGAGACCCAGTACTTC
TRBD1	.	TRBV10-3	TRBJ2-1	CAIRPRTGSHEQFF	TGTGCCATCAGACCTCGGACAGGTTCGCATGAGCAGTTCTTC
TRBD1	.	TRBV19	TRBJ1-1	CASSIPGQEAFF	TGTGCCAGTAGTATTCCGGGACAGGAAGCTTTCTTT
.	.	TRBV19	TRBJ1-1	CASSDSPNTEAFF	TGTGCCAGTTCGGACAGTCCGAACACTGAAGCTTTCTTT
.	.	TRBV2	TRBJ2-7	CASRRGTQAYEQYF	TGTGCCAGCAGGAGAGGAACTCAAGCCTACGAGCAGTACTTC
TRBD2	.	TRBV5-4	TRBJ2-2	CASSSGTRRSHGGELFF	TGTGCCAGCAGCTCGGGGACTAGGCGGTCCCATGGTGGGGAGCTGTTTTTT
.	.	TRBV9	TRBJ1-1	CASSDRDLGTEAFF	TGTGCCAGCAGCGACCGGGACTTGGGCACTGAAGCTTTCTTT
.	.	TRBV4-1	TRBJ2-3	CASSHRDSGGADTQYF	TGCGCCAGCAGCCACCGGGACTCCGGAGGCGCAGATACGCAGTATTTT
.	.	TRBV3-1/TRBV3-2	TRBJ1-1	CASSPGGPNTEAFF	TGTGCCAGCAGCCCGGGGGGTCCGAACACTGAAGCTTTCTTT
TRBD2	once	TRBV2	TRBJ2-1	CASKRSSGGEQFF	TGTGCCAGCAAACGGTCCTCCGGGGGGGAGCAGTTCTTC
.	.	TRBV28	TRBJ2-5	CASSPTRGGVETQYF	TGTGCCAGCAGTCCTACTAGGGGGGGCGTGGAGACCCAGTACTTC
.	.	TRBV27	TRBJ1-1	CASSPYQDTEAFF	TGTGCCAGCAGTCCATACCAGGACACTGAAGCTTTCTTT